This TCR beta chain emerged from a study of early T cells in non-severe SARS-CoV-2 infection. Study-wide background: Bulk RNA taken from unsorted whole blood was sequenced, leaving chains unpaired. Overall study results and limits: In VDJdb matching, anti-spike CD8 responses were favored while private and CD4 specificities went missing.

This clonotype has at least ten counts. The antigen is undetermined. cDNA molecules, individually, were tagged with unique molecular identifiers. Via MiXCR, TCRdb re-called the 5' RACE reads, giving one row per CDR3 protein. Altogether about 60,000 distinct CDR3 sequences are present, over 8% being singletons, with the ten largest covering 3% to 3.5%. The CDR3 has 14 residues. Germline V gene data show CDR1 as MDHEN and CDR2 as SYDVKM. Losses at the gene ends were 3 bases for V and 3 bases for J; bases not matched to a gene: 3. The receptor was isolated from an adult who was a healthcare worker with PCR-confirmed SARS-CoV-2 infection or an uninfected control (not recorded which). Input material: whole blood. V gene TRBV28 combines with J gene TRBJ2-3, with TRBD1 identical over 7 bases. CDR3 DNA: TGTGCCAGCAGTTTCCTACAGGGGACAGATACGCAGTATTTT. This translates into CASSFLQGTDTQYF.